Following are 32 T cell receptor beta chains from one sample sequenced in a study of esophageal squamous cell carcinoma under preoperative chemotherapy. Indicated time point: before preoperative PTX-NDP chemotherapy. TCRdb reanalysed the PCR reads using MiXCR and keeps one entry per CDR3 protein. The sample lists around 12,000 distinct CDR3 sequences; around 50% were seen once. This specimen was acquired from a patient given preoperative chemotherapy. The receptors were gathered from a human donor with esophageal squamous cell carcinoma. The donor label of this sample is uncertain.

In its sample, this clonotype was seen once. This chain joins TRBV6-8 and TRBJ2-1; D unclear. V was pared by 2 bases and J by 5 bases, with 28 bases between. The CDR3 contains 20 residues. Germline V lookup: CDR1 MNHGY, CDR2 SAAAGT. Written as DNA, the CDR3 is TGTGCCAGCAGTTACGAGTTAATAGAGTTGAACGGGTCGAAAGACAATGAGCAGTTCTTC. This codes for CASSYELIELNGSKDNEQFF.

The rearrangement joins TRBV10-1 to TRBJ2-1; 13 bases align to TRBD2. The J call is in doubt because the DNA end fits TRBJ2-5 better. Germline assignment: CDR1 WNHNN and CDR2 SYGVQD (reference sequence). This CDR3 has 21 residues. CDR3 loop: CATEHFTGTSGTPLGRETQYF. CDR3 coding DNA: TGCGCCACCGAGCACTTTACCGGGACTAGCGGGACGCCTCTTGGTCGGGAGACCCAGTACTTC.

This clonotype was observed at least ten times. The chain recombines TRBV6-1 with TRBJ2-2, with D possibly matching TRBD2 (6 bases). Trimming cost V 5 bases and J 4 bases, with 8 bases left between them. From germline, CDR1 is MNHNS and CDR2 SASEGT. The CDR3 spans 13 residues. The CDR3 is CASSPGGTGELFF. The CDR3 nucleotides are TGTGCCAGCAGTCCCGGGGGCACCGGGGAGCTGTTTTTT.

The genes are TRBV12-3 or TRBV12-4 and TRBJ2-1, with D unresolved. The CDR3 runs to 12 residues. V gave up 2 bases and J gave up 10 bases, with 9 bases separating them. The CDR3 DNA sequence: TGTGCCAGCAGTTTACGCCGACGGGAGCAGTTCTTC. As protein: CASSLRRREQFF.

This clonotype was recorded at least ten times. The CDR3 region is CASNQLGGGGTEAFF. The CDR3 bases are TGTGCCAGCAACCAACTCGGTGGGGGCGGCACTGAAGCTTTCTTT. The V gene is TRBV6-1, the J gene TRBJ1-1; D may be TRBD1 (6 bases). CDR3 size: 15 residues. Germline CDR1 and CDR2: MNHNS and SASEGT. V dropped 7 bases and J dropped 4 bases, with 19 bases sitting between them.

This clonotype was counted between two and nine times. One base away lies a much larger clone, so this may be a sequencing read error. The chain recombines TRBV7-2 with TRBJ2-1; D possibly corresponds to TRBD2 (5 bases). The J call may be mistaken, given a closer DNA end match to TRBJ2-7. CDR3 length: 14 residues. Looked up from germline, CDR1 is SGHTA and CDR2 is FQGNSA. CDR3: CASSLLTRSNEQYF. The DNA for the CDR3 is TGTGCCAGCAGCCTTTTAACTAGGAGCAATGAGCAGTACTTC.

By share, this clonotype counts as medium-sized (0.01 to 0.1%). This chain's CDR3 is CASSLGPHNEQYF. The CDR3 DNA reads TGTGCCAGCAGCTTAGGGCCACACAATGAGCAGTACTTC. The J gene is TRBJ2-1, the V gene TRBV7-2; D unclear. The DNA matches TRBJ2-7 better at its end, which makes the J call doubtful. CDR1 SGHTA and CDR2 FQGNSA come from the germline V gene. The CDR3 runs 13 residues.

The rearrangement uses TRBV7-2 and TRBJ2-5; D remains unclear. The CDR3 runs 14 residues. The ends were cut back, 2 bases at V and 2 bases at J, with 9 bases in the middle. In germline, CDR1 is SGHTA, CDR2 FQGNSA. This chain's CDR3 is CASSLLWGQETQYF. In DNA, the CDR3 is TGTGCCAGCAGCTTACTATGGGGTCAAGAGACCCAGTACTTC.

In this sample, this clonotype turned up a few times. Relative to the germline gene, one junction end is altered; a read error may explain this. V usage is TRBV6-1 and J usage is TRBJ2-3; no definite D call. Germline loops: CDR1 MNHNS, CDR2 SASEGT. This CDR3 is 15 amino acids long. The CDR3 sequence is CASSESSSSYNEQFF. For the CDR3, the DNA is TGTGCCAGCAGTGAGAGCTCGAGCTCCTACAATGAGCAGTTCTTT.

This clonotype is labeled as medium-sized (0.01 to 0.1%). This chain connects TRBV6-1 to TRBJ2-1; no clear D gene. The J call may be mistaken, given a closer DNA end match to TRBJ2-7. The CDR3 extends over 13 amino acids. CDR1 is MNHNS, CDR2 SASEGT, per germline. The CDR3 DNA follows: TGTGCCAGCAGGGCTACGGCCACCTACGAGCAGTACTTC. This encodes CASRATATYEQYF.

This clonotype was counted once. This chain joins TRBV7-2 and TRBJ2-3, with unresolved D. CDR1 SGHTA and CDR2 FQGNSA come from the germline V gene. CDR3 length: 14 residues. V lost 2 bases and J 0 bases, leaving 6 bases between the germline ends. CDR3 bases: TGTGCCAGCAGCTTAATGGGTAGCACAGATACGCAGTATTTT. The encoded protein is CASSLMGSTDTQYF. Looking up the rest from reference TRBV7-2 and TRBJ2-3 gives the full variable domain: GAGVSQSPSNKVTEKGKDVELRCDPISGHTALYWYRQSLGQGLEFLIYFQGNSAPDKSGLPSDRFSAERTGGSVSTLTIQRTQQEDSAVYLCASSLMGSTDTQYFGPGTRLTVL.

This clonotype has only a few counts. This chain joins TRBV6-5 and TRBJ2-1; 8 nucleotides match TRBD2. V lost 4 bases, J lost 0 bases, and 8 bases stayed unmatched. The CDR3 loop spans 17 amino acids. Per germline, CDR1 MNHEY and CDR2 SVGAGI. The CDR3 is CASSSTSGGSSYNEQFF. CDR3 in DNA: TGTGCCAGCAGTTCTACTAGCGGTGGCTCCTCCTACAATGAGCAGTTCTTC.

The gene calls are TRBV12-3 or TRBV12-4 and TRBJ2-3, with TRBD1 matching over 8 bases. Trimming removed 3 bases from V and 4 bases from J; junction bases left unmatched: 0. CDR3 length equals 13 residues. The CDR3: CASSLTGADTQYF. Here the CDR3 DNA reads TGTGCCAGCAGTTTGACAGGGGCAGATACGCAGTATTTT.

This chain uses TRBV6-1 with TRBJ2-3, with 7 bases lining up with TRBD2. Per germline, CDR1 MNHNS and CDR2 SASEGT. The CDR3 covers 15 residues. V dropped 9 bases and J dropped 2; count of bases not matched to a gene: 11. CDR3 amino acids: CARGVGSGDTDTQYF. For the CDR3, the DNA is TGTGCCAGGGGTGTAGGGAGCGGGGACACAGATACGCAGTATTTT.

Of note for this clonotype: One junction end does not reproduce the germline sequence, and a read error may be involved. V usage is TRBV6-1 and J usage is TRBJ2-4; the D gene is possibly TRBD2 (6 bases). The CDR3 covers 16 residues. Looked up from germline, CDR1 is MNHNS and CDR2 is SASEGT. The CDR3 DNA sequence: TGTGCCAGCAGTGAATTTGGGGGGAGAGACAAAAACATTCAGTATTTC. It translates to CASSEFGGRDKNIQYF.

The chain uses TRBV6-1 and TRBJ2-3; no clear D gene. V lost 2 bases, J lost 7 bases, and 19 bases lay in between. Germline values: CDR1 MNHNS, CDR2 SASEGT. The CDR3 consists of 16 residues. CDR3 region: CASSELWGSYKNTQYF. For the CDR3, the DNA is TGTGCCAGCAGTGAATTGTGGGGAAGCTACAAAAATACGCAGTATTTT.

This clonotype came up a few times. Because it lacks the conserved phenylalanine or tryptophan at the end, this CDR3 is likely a read error. The limits of the CDR3 on the DNA are not certain, so only TCRdb's listed CDR3 is given. This chain connects TRBV6-1 to TRBJ1-2. The CDR3 is 8 residues long, ends included. From germline, CDR1 is MNHNS and CDR2 SASEGT. The CDR3 loop reads CASSESRQ.

This clonotype qualifies as medium-sized. The chain is built from TRBV7-9 and TRBJ2-2; D not resolved. The V gene's germline CDR1 is SEHNR and CDR2 FQNEAQ (reference sequence). V was clipped by 5 bases and J by 6 bases, with 7 bases between them. The CDR3 runs 12 residues. The CDR3 sequence is CASSQGSGELFF. Here the CDR3 DNA reads TGTGCCAGCAGCCAAGGCTCCGGGGAGCTGTTTTTT.

On this clonotype itself: One end of the junction varies from germline; a read error may be responsible. This chain uses TRBV10-1 with TRBJ2-5; possible D gene TRBD2, 5 bases. The CDR3 runs to 11 residues. Germline values: CDR1 WNHNN, CDR2 SYGVQD (reference sequence). CDR3 loop: CASREGEVQYF. CDR3 nucleotide sequence: TGCGCCAGCCGTGAGGGAGAGGTCCAGTACTTC.

This clonotype was counted at least ten times. The V call is TRBV6-4, the J call TRBJ2-1; the D call may be TRBD1 or TRBD2 (5 bases each). The germline V and J ends were trimmed by 2 bases and 7 bases, with 15 bases remaining between them. The germline CDR1 and CDR2 sequences are MRHNA and SNTAGT. The CDR3 extends over 15 amino acids. CDR3 protein: CASSDEGQAFNEQFF. CDR3 in DNA: TGTGCCAGCAGTGACGAGGGGCAAGCTTTTAATGAGCAGTTCTTC.

The chain has TRBV10-3 and TRBJ1-4, with D unresolved. The CDR3 sequence is 14 residues long. Germline V gene sequence: CDR1 ENHRY, CDR2 SYGVKD. Trimming took off 2 bases at V and 1 base at J, with 5 bases between the two ends. This chain's CDR3 is CAISEGGTNEKLFF. CDR3 in DNA: TGTGCCATCAGTGAGGGAGGAACTAATGAAAAACTGTTTTTT.

The V call is TRBV6-1, the J call TRBJ2-5, with D hard to call. The assigned J gene may be wrong: the sequence end matches TRBJ2-7 better. Germline CDR1 MNHNS, CDR2 SASEGT. The CDR3 consists of 10 residues. The CDR3 DNA reads as TGTGCCAGCGGAGCCTACGAGCAGTACTTC. Translating it yields CASGAYEQYF.

In regard to this clonotype: The junction departs from germline at one end; a sequencing error may be responsible. The CDR3 sequence is CASSALGGGRATDTQYF. The CDR3 DNA reads as TGTGCCAGCAGTGCGCTTGGGGGCGGGAGAGCCACAGACACGCAGTATTTT. The chain links TRBV6-1 to TRBJ2-3; D is perhaps TRBD2 (7 bases). Germline assignment: CDR1 MNHNS and CDR2 SASEGT. This CDR3 comprises 17 residues.

The chain employs TRBV12-3 or TRBV12-4 and TRBJ1-5; D ambiguous. Trimming cost V 6 bases and J 4 bases, with 16 bases left between them. CDR3 length equals 15 residues. The CDR3 region has the DNA TGTGCCAGCAGCCTAGCCGGCAGTCTTAATCAGCCCCAGCATTTT. It yields the protein CASSLAGSLNQPQHF.

The V gene is TRBV7-6, the J gene TRBJ2-1, with D possibly TRBD2 on 5 matching bases. The CDR3 has 15 amino acids. CDR1 SGHVS and CDR2 FNYEAQ come from the germline V gene. Trimming took 5 bases from V and 6 from J, leaving 17 bases between them. CDR3 coding DNA: TGTGCCAGCAGCCCAAGGGCGGGCCCGGCCAATGAGCAGTTCTTC. Translation gives CASSPRAGPANEQFF.

Of note for this clonotype: One end of the junction does not line up with germline, which may come from a read error. The chain combines TRBV6-1 with TRBJ2-3; TRBD1 might be the D (5 bases). The CDR3 consists of 16 residues. Looked up from germline, CDR1 is MNHNS and CDR2 is SASEGT. In nucleotides, the CDR3 is TGTGCGAGCAGCGAATTGGGGCTGTGCTCCAAAGATATTCAGTACTTT. Protein: CASSELGLCSKDIQYF.

The chain employs TRBV3-1 and TRBJ2-1; the D gene is possibly TRBD2 (6 bases). The V and J ends lost 1 base and 10 bases respectively, with 8 bases between them. CDR3 length: 12 residues. Per germline, CDR1 LGHDT and CDR2 YNNKEL (reference sequence). The CDR3 nucleotides read TGTGCCAGCAGCCAAGTAGGAGGGGAGCAGTTCTTC. Amino acid sequence: CASSQVGGEQFF.

The chain is built from TRBV6-1 and TRBJ2-7, with a tentative D call TRBD2 (6 bases). Germline CDR1 reads MNHNS; CDR2 reads SASEGT. The V and J ends lost 4 bases and 2 bases respectively, with 21 bases between them. There are 17 residues in the CDR3. In DNA, the CDR3 is TGTGCCAGCAGTGCTCAAGGTCTGGGGGGAGAGCCCTACGAGCAGTACTTC. This encodes CASSAQGLGGEPYEQYF.

This clonotype was detected only once. The chain recombines TRBV29-1 with TRBJ2-5; D is tentatively TRBD1 or TRBD2 (5 bases each). The CDR3 consists of 12 residues. CDR1 and CDR2 (germline): SQVTM, ANQGSEA. V lost 2 bases, J lost 4 bases, and 8 bases lay in between. The CDR3 spells CSVESRGETQYF. The CDR3 DNA reads as TGCAGCGTTGAATCGAGGGGAGAGACCCAGTACTTC.

Turning to this clonotype: At one boundary the junction diverges from the germline segment, which might be a read error. The chain uses TRBV6-1 and TRBJ2-3, with 9 bases identical to TRBD2. CDR1 is MNHNS and CDR2 is SASEGT in the germline V gene. This CDR3 region has 14 residues. CDR3 sequence (DNA): TGTGGCAGCAAGGGAGCGGGAGGCAAAGATACGCAGTATTTC. Translating it yields CGSKGAGGKDTQYF.

The table lists this clonotype with a few counts. The junction differs from germline at one of its ends, possibly a read error. CDR3 sequence: CASREFGGSDKETQYF. DNA for the CDR3: TGTGCCAGCAGGGAATTTGGGGGCAGCGACAAAGAGACGCAGTATTTC. The genes are TRBV6-1 and TRBJ2-3; D might be TRBD1 (6 bases). Germline values: CDR1 MNHNS, CDR2 SASEGT. The CDR3 covers 16 residues.

As to this clonotype: A read error may account for a junction end that differs from germline. The rearrangement links TRBV6-1 to TRBJ2-4; D tentatively fits TRBD1 or TRBD2 (5 bases each). The germline V gene has CDR1 MNHNS and CDR2 SASEGT. The CDR3 loop spans 16 amino acids. Here the CDR3 DNA reads TGTGCCAGCAGTGAATTGTGGGGGAGAGACAAAGACACGCAGTATTTC. It translates to CASSELWGRDKDTQYF.